This T cell receptor beta chain was observed in a study of T cells after yellow fever vaccination. General study findings and limits: Peak timing came faster in the weaker secondary response, day 5 versus 15.

This clonotype was seen more than once but under ten times. The antigen remains unidentified. Per the germline V gene, CDR1 is ENHRY and CDR2 is SYGVKD. Trimming removed 6 bases from V and 1 base from J, with 16 bases in between. This CDR3 is built from 15 residues. TCRdb recomputed calls from the 5' RACE reads with MiXCR, one row per CDR3 protein. The profile shows some 500,000 distinct CDR3 sequences, less than 15% of them singletons. This chain joins TRBV10-3 and TRBJ2-7; TRBD1 or TRBD2 may be the D gene (5 bases each). The sequences come from PBMCs, collected on the day of the yellow fever booster vaccination. The sequence was obtained from a man aged 25-40 years who received the YFV17D yellow fever vaccine. CDR3 amino acids: CAIREQGPGSYEQYF. The CDR3 coding sequence is TGTGCCATCAGAGAGCAGGGACCGGGGTCCTACGAGCAGTACTTC.